This T cell receptor (beta chain) was identified in a study of blood T cell repertoires in COVID-19. Authors' data handling: Amplifying reference gene primers gave estimates of nucleated cell counts. TCRdb keeps only in-frame clones here, not all; method: immunoSEQ multiplex PCR. D and trimming were read from the DNA, whereas the V and J calls and clone size are those reported in that table. Of 250,000 to 300,000 clones listed, around 90% are singletons. CDR3 length: 14 amino acids. Per germline, CDR1 MNHEY and CDR2 SVGAGI. V was clipped by 7 bases and J by 3 bases, with 16 bases between them. What was sequenced was peripheral blood. V gene TRBV6-5 combines with J gene TRBJ2-7; possibly TRBD2 for D (5 bases). This clonotype was sampled from a man aged 50-60 years with acute or convalescent COVID-19. CDR3 protein: CASTTSRAGYEQYF. For the CDR3, the DNA is TGTGCCAGCACCACGTCGCGGGCTGGCTACGAGCAGTACTTC.